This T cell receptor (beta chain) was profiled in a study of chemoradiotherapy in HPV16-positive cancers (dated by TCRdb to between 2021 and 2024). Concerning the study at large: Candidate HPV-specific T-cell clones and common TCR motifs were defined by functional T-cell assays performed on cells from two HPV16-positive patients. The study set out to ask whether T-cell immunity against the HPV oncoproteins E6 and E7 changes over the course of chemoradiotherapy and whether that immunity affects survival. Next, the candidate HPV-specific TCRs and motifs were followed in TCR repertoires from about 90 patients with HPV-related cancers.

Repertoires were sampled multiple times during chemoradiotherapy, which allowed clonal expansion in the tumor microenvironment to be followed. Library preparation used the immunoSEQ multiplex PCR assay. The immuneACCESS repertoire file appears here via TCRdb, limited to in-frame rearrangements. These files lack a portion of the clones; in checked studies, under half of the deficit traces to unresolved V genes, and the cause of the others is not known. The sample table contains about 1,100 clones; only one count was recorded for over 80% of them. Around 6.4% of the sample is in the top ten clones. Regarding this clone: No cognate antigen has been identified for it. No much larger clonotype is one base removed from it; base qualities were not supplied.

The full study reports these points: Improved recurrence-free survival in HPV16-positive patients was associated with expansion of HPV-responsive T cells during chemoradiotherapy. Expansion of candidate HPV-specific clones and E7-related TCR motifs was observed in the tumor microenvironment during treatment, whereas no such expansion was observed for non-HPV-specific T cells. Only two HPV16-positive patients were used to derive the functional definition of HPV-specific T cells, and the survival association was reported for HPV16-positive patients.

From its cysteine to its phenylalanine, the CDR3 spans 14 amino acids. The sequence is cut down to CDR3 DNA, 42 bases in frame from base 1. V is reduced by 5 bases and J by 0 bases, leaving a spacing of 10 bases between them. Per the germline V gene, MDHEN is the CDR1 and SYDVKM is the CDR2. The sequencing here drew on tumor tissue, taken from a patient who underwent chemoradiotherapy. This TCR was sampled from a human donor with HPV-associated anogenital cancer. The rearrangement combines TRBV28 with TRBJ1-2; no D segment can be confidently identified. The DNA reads TGTGCCAGCAGTGAAGTCGAGTCTAACTATGGCTACACCTTC. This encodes CASSEVESNYGYTF.